What follows are 7 T cell receptor beta chains derived from one specimen sequenced in a study of blood T cell repertoires in COVID-19. Produced via immunoSEQ multiplex PCR; TCRdb's table is partial and in-frame only. The table records fewer than 150,000 clones, 75% to 90% of them present only once. Specimen: peripheral blood. The receptor set was obtained from a woman between 50 and 59 years old who had recovered from COVID-19.

The chain couples TRBV18 to TRBJ2-7; perhaps TRBD1 as D (5 bases). Germline CDR1 is KGHSH and CDR2 is LQKENI. V lost 2 bases, J lost 7 bases, and 9 bases lay in between. CDR3 length: 12 residues. This CDR3 reads CASSPNAGEQYF. The CDR3 DNA follows: TGTGCCAGCTCACCAAACGCAGGGGAGCAGTACTTC.

J is TRBJ2-7 and V is TRBV3-1 (or the pseudogene TRBV3-2); 9 nucleotides match TRBD1. J lost 2 bases, V lost 5 bases, and 4 bases had no gene match. Germline V gene data show CDR1 as LGHDT and CDR2 as YNNKEL (reference sequence). There are 14 residues in the CDR3. CDR3: CASSYDRGAYEQYF. Written as DNA, the CDR3 is TGTGCCAGCAGCTATGACAGGGGGGCCTACGAGCAGTACTTC.

The rearrangement links TRBV2 to TRBJ1-2; 7 bases match TRBD1. Per the germline V gene, CDR1 is SNHLY and CDR2 is FYNNEI. The V segment lost 8 bases and the J segment 6 bases; nucleotides outside the gene matches: 9. The CDR3 runs 13 residues. CDR3 coding DNA: TGTGCCAGCCACCAAGGGGGCACAGATGGCTACACCTTC. Its translation: CASHQGGTDGYTF.

The sample holds a few counts of this clone. The chain combines TRBV2 with TRBJ2-7; 11 positions match TRBD2. The CDR3 sequence is 16 residues long. Germline V gene data show CDR1 as SNHLY and CDR2 as FYNNEI. After removal of 5 bases from V and 0 bases from J, the junction contained 6 bases not matched to a gene. The CDR3 spells CASSSRTSGPSYEQYF. CDR3 nucleotide sequence: TGTGCCAGCAGTTCCAGGACTAGCGGGCCCTCCTACGAGCAGTACTTC.

This clone showed up just a few times. The genes are TRBV6-1 and TRBJ1-6; D possibly corresponds to TRBD1 (5 bases). The germline V gene has CDR1 MNHNS and CDR2 SASEGT. The ends were cut back, 1 base at V and 10 bases at J, with 14 bases in the middle. The CDR3 length is 15 residues. This chain's CDR3 is CASSEGQIRGSPLHF. The CDR3 DNA reads as TGTGCCAGCAGTGAAGGACAGATCAGAGGATCACCCCTCCACTTT.

J is TRBJ1-2 and V is TRBV6-1; no firm D call. Germline CDR1 and CDR2: MNHNS and SASEGT. The CDR3 covers 12 residues. Trimming pared 1 base from V and 6 bases from J, leaving 6 bases between. This CDR3 is CASSEEGDGYTF. CDR3 DNA sequence: TGTGCCAGCAGTGAAGAGGGAGATGGCTACACCTTC.

This clone showed up just once. The gene calls are TRBV2 and TRBJ2-5; 7 bases match TRBD1. Germline V gene sequence: CDR1 SNHLY, CDR2 FYNNEI. This CDR3 has 12 amino acids. This chain's CDR3 is CASGQLQETQYF. The CDR3 DNA is TGTGCATCGGGACAGCTACAAGAGACCCAGTACTTC. Filled out from reference TRBV2 and TRBJ2-5, the complete variable domain reads EPEVTQTPSHQVTQMGQEVILRCVPISNHLYFYWYRQILGQKVEFLVSFYNNEISEKSEIFDDQFSVERPDGSNFTLKIRSTKLEDSAMYFCASGQLQETQYFGPGTRLLVL.